The T cell receptor (beta chain) under discussion was sequenced for a study of radiotherapy plus CTLA-4 blockade in lung cancer. About the study: Objective response was observed in 18% of patients, and disease control in 31%. Findings and limits, study-wide: Response was reportedly best predicted by early blood T cell clone dynamics, with interferon-beta. An expansion of tumor-derived TCR clones occurred in blood after radiotherapy plus ipilimumab.

Patients with chemo-refractory metastatic non-small-cell lung cancer received focal radiation plus CTLA-4 blockade with ipilimumab. Within the sample, this clone is medium-sized (0.01 to 0.1%). Its specificity is unknown. Using immunoSEQ multiplex PCR, the repertoire was profiled, and TCRdb retains in-frame clones only, with some absent. The sample comprises about 95,000 clones, around 86% of which are singletons, and around 3.7% rests with the top ten. Germline CDR1 and CDR2: GTSNPN and SVGIG (reference sequence). This CDR3 contains 14 residues. With 2 bases clipped from V and 1 base from J, the junction kept 2 bases outside the gene matches.

The input for sequencing was peripheral blood, taken from a patient treated with radiotherapy plus ipilimumab. This chain links TRBV30 with TRBJ1-5, with TRBD1 matching 7 bases. The receptor comes from a human donor with non-small cell lung cancer who had a partial response to radiotherapy plus ipilimumab. The CDR3 region has the DNA TGTGCCTGGAGTAGACAGGGAAGCAATCAGCCCCAGCATTTT. It yields the protein CAWSRQGSNQPQHF. Filled out from reference TRBV30 and TRBJ1-5, the complete variable domain reads SQTIHQWPATLVQPVGSPLSLECTVEGTSNPNLYWYRQAAGRGLQLLFYSVGIGQISSEVPQNLSASRPQDRQFILSSKKLLLSDSGFYLCAWSRQGSNQPQHFGDGTRLSIL.